These 18 T cell receptor beta chains were sequenced from one sample in a study of T-cell memory formation after mild COVID-19. TCRdb re-called the 5' RACE reads through MiXCR, storing one row per CDR3 protein. The profile covers 450,000 to 650,000 distinct CDR3 sequences, with roughly 21% appearing a single time and roughly an eighth taken by the ten largest. Input material: PBMCs or a T cell subset sorted from them (not recorded which). The receptor source for this set is an adult woman who had mild COVID-19 (a few samples of this study predate the infection). Cell type and time point are not known.

The chain combines TRBV29-1 with TRBJ2-2; the D gene is possibly TRBD1 (6 bases). Trimming cost V 7 bases and J 4 bases, with 7 bases left between them. CDR1 and CDR2 (germline): SQVTM, ANQGSEA. The CDR3 length is 11 residues. CDR3: CSGQATGELFF. The CDR3 DNA reads TGCAGCGGACAGGCCACCGGGGAGCTGTTTTTT.

The chain is built from TRBV2 and TRBJ2-5; 8 nucleotides agree with TRBD2. The CDR3 length is 13 residues. Germline values: CDR1 SNHLY, CDR2 FYNNEI. V lost 11 bases and J lost 9; bases outside the gene matches: 14. The CDR3 loop reads CAGSGMGRVAQYF. The CDR3 region has the DNA TGTGCCGGTAGCGGGATGGGGCGGGTGGCCCAGTACTTC.

This clonotype was seen a handful of times. CDR3 in amino acids: CASGIPGQGFEQYF. As DNA, the CDR3 is TGCGCCAGCGGAATTCCGGGACAGGGGTTCGAGCAGTACTTC. The V call is TRBV4-1, the J call TRBJ2-7, with 10 bases aligning to TRBD1. J was trimmed by 6 bases and V by 8 bases; bases with no gene match: 10. This CDR3 comprises 14 residues. Germline lookup yields CDR1 MGHRA and CDR2 YSYEKL.

This sequence joins TRBV11-2 and TRBJ1-5, with a weak D call TRBD1 (6 bases). V was pared by 5 bases and J by 9 bases, with 14 bases between. The CDR3 consists of 13 residues. Germline assignment: CDR1 SGHAT and CDR2 FQNNGV. The CDR3 here is CASSPPEGGPQHF. The CDR3 DNA follows: TGTGCCAGCAGCCCACCCGAGGGGGGGCCCCAGCATTTT.

The chain links TRBV5-1 to TRBJ2-2; possible D gene TRBD2, 5 bases. Germline V gives CDR1 SGHRS, CDR2 YFSETQ. There are 15 residues in the CDR3. The V gene lost 2 bases and the J gene lost 5 bases, with 13 bases spanning the gap. CDR3 nucleotides: TGCGCCAGCAGCTTTAACGGGATTACAACCGGGGAGCTGTTTTTT. Its translation: CASSFNGITTGELFF.

The chain has TRBV25-1 and TRBJ1-2; 12 nucleotides match TRBD1. CDR1 MGHDK and CDR2 SYGVNS come from the germline V gene. Unmatched junction bases numbered 12, after V lost 6 bases and J lost 4 bases. The CDR3 totals 17 residues. The CDR3 region is CASRQTGTGGAGYGYTF. CDR3 nucleotide sequence: TGTGCCAGCAGACAGACCGGGACAGGGGGCGCCGGCTATGGCTACACCTTC.

The sample holds a few counts of this clonotype. J is TRBJ2-7 and V is TRBV29-1, with D possibly being TRBD2 (6 bases). V lost 5 bases to trimming and J lost 2 bases, with 10 bases between them. The CDR3 is made up of 12 amino acids. The germline CDR1 and CDR2 sequences are SQVTM and ANQGSEA. The CDR3 reads CSVIGEAYEQYF. DNA of the CDR3: TGCAGCGTTATAGGGGAGGCCTACGAGCAGTACTTC.

This clonotype has more than one count but fewer than ten. The J gene is TRBJ2-3, the V gene TRBV7-2, with D possibly matching TRBD1 (6 bases). Germline CDR1 and CDR2: SGHTA and FQGNSA. This CDR3 contains 13 residues. The ends were cut back, 6 bases at V and 2 bases at J, with 9 bases in the middle. The CDR3 nucleotides read TGTGCCAGCAGTAGACAGGACACAGATACGCAGTATTTT. Protein product: CASSRQDTDTQYF.

Only a few counts were recorded for this clonotype. The chain recombines TRBV29-1 with TRBJ2-7, with 7 bases that match TRBD2. The CDR3 contains 13 residues. Germline lookup yields CDR1 SQVTM and CDR2 ANQGSEA. J lost 2 bases, V lost 5 bases, and 6 bases had no gene match. This CDR3 reads CSVPAGVTYEQYF. The CDR3 nucleotides are TGCAGCGTTCCGGCGGGAGTTACCTACGAGCAGTACTTC.

This clonotype was detected a few times. The rearrangement links TRBV6-5 to TRBJ1-3; no clear D gene. Trimming removed 10 bases from V and 0 bases from J, with 16 bases in between. This CDR3 has 15 residues. The germline gives CDR1 MNHEY, CDR2 SVGAGI. The CDR3 DNA reads as TGTGCCACATCCCTCTACAGTCACTCTGGAAACACCATATATTTT. It translates to CATSLYSHSGNTIYF.

This clonotype appeared many times. The rearrangement links TRBV5-1 to TRBJ2-1; 12 bases map to TRBD2. CDR1 and CDR2 from the germline V gene are SGHRS and YFSETQ. The CDR3 sequence is 16 residues long. Germline trimming cut 0 bases from V and 10 bases from J; bases unmatched to any gene: 8. CDR3 amino acids: CASSLAPGLAGSEQFF. The CDR3 region has the DNA TGCGCCAGCAGCTTGGCGCCGGGACTAGCGGGTAGCGAGCAGTTCTTC.

The rearrangement links TRBV10-3 to TRBJ2-1, with 10 bases lining up with TRBD2. The CDR3 totals 16 residues. V lost 4 bases and J lost 2; bases outside the gene matches: 5. The V gene's germline CDR1 is ENHRY and CDR2 SYGVKD. The CDR3 spells CAISGEAGGTYNEQFF. The CDR3 nucleotides read TGTGCCATCAGTGGTGAAGCGGGAGGGACCTACAATGAGCAGTTCTTC.

The J gene is TRBJ2-5, the V gene TRBV3-1, with D perhaps being TRBD1 or TRBD2 (5 bases each). The length of the CDR3 is 15 residues. V was clipped by 1 base and J by 6 bases, with 15 bases between them. Germline loops: CDR1 LGHDT, CDR2 YNNKEL (reference sequence). This CDR3 is CASSQVGGDGKTQYF. DNA for the CDR3: TGTGCCAGCAGCCAAGTAGGTGGGGACGGGAAGACCCAGTACTTC.

V is TRBV12-3 or TRBV12-4 and J is TRBJ1-6; D not resolved. CDR3 length: 13 residues. V was pared by 0 bases and J by 9 bases, with 6 bases between. CDR3 loop: CASSLALGSPLHF. The CDR3 DNA reads TGTGCCAGCAGTTTAGCGCTAGGTTCACCCCTCCACTTT.

The rearrangement joins TRBV4-1 to TRBJ2-3; the D is unclear. Per the germline V gene, CDR1 is MGHRA and CDR2 is YSYEKL. Deletions cut 0 bases from V and 8 bases from J, with 9 bases between. The CDR3 contains 13 residues. The CDR3 loop is CASSQEYVGTQYF. As DNA, the CDR3 is TGCGCCAGCAGCCAAGAGTATGTGGGTACGCAGTATTTT.

This clonotype was seen more than once but under ten times. The chain uses TRBV18 and TRBJ2-2, with D uncertain. The germline gives CDR1 KGHSH, CDR2 LQKENI. The CDR3 has 16 residues. V dropped 3 bases and J dropped 0 bases, with 11 bases sitting between them. The CDR3 loop reads CASSPLVLANTGELFF. The CDR3 DNA follows: TGTGCCAGCTCACCTCTGGTCCTCGCGAACACCGGGGAGCTGTTTTTT.

The genes are TRBV6-5 and TRBJ2-4; 7 bases fit TRBD1. Germline CDR1 reads MNHEY; CDR2 reads SVGAGI. There are 16 residues in the CDR3. Trimming at V came to 3 bases and at J to 1 base, leaving 6 bases not matched to a gene. The CDR3 loop reads CASSYTGVLAKNIQYF. The CDR3 DNA is TGTGCCAGCAGTTATACAGGGGTACTTGCCAAAAACATTCAGTACTTC.

The CDR3 here is CATHPEQITSTDTQYF. The CDR3 bases are TGTGCCACGCATCCGGAGCAGATTACTAGCACAGATACGCAGTATTTT. The rearrangement joins TRBV10-3 to TRBJ2-3, with no clear D. V was shortened by 10 bases and J by 0 bases, with 20 bases between the two germline ends. Germline-derived CDR1 and CDR2 are ENHRY and SYGVKD. The CDR3 runs to 16 residues.